This is a list of T cell receptor beta chains from one sample in a study of cytomegalovirus exposure and HLA in healthy donors. Libraries were prepared by immunoSEQ multiplex PCR; TCRdb keeps only in-frame clonotypes and omits some of them. The sample gives some 250,000 clones, about 90% of which show up once; under 0.4% is in the top ten. What was sequenced was PBMCs. The source is a woman aged 18-30 years in good health and CMV-seronegative. The CDR3 runs from the conserved cysteine through the conserved F or W. A D gene is named only where the DNA matches it firmly. Some rows mark clone size as missing; the rest say once, few, many or name a class of expanded clone.

clone_size	j_call	d_call	v_call	cdr3_nt	cdr3_aa
.	TRBJ2-3	.	TRBV28	TGTGCCAGTAGGGCGGGGGCGTCTGAGTATTTT	CASRAGASEYF
.	TRBJ2-1	.	TRBV5-1	TGCGCCAGCAGCTTGGGCCTAACTAGGCGATTCGACAATGAGCAGTTCTTC	CASSLGLTRRFDNEQFF
.	TRBJ2-1	TRBD1	TRBV7-8	TGTGCCAGCAGCGAGCAGGGGGCCCTGAGCCATGAGCAGTTCTTC	CASSEQGALSHEQFF
.	TRBJ2-2	.	TRBV28	TGTGCCAGCAGCTCCGGGACACCGAACACCGGGGAGCTGTTTTTT	CASSSGTPNTGELFF
.	TRBJ1-1	.	TRBV27	TGTGCCAGCAGTTTGGGGGGGCCGGGCACTGAAGCTTTCTTT	CASSLGGPGTEAFF
.	TRBJ1-6	.	TRBV6-6	TGTGCCAGCAGCCTACAGGGCGGCAATTCACCCCTCCACTTT	CASSLQGGNSPLHF
.	TRBJ1-2	TRBD1	TRBV5-4	TGTGCCAGCAGCCATGGACAGGGGAGTATAAATGGCTACACCTTC	CASSHGQGSINGYTF
.	TRBJ2-3	TRBD2	TRBV15	TGTGCCACCCGCGCGGGGGGCTCCACAGATACGCAGTATTTT	CATRAGGSTDTQYF
.	TRBJ2-6	.	TRBV5-1	TGCGCCAGCAGCTTGGGATACAGCTCTGGGGCCAACGTCCTGACTTTC	CASSLGYSSGANVLTF
.	TRBJ2-2	TRBD1	TRBV19	TGTGCCAGTAGTAACCTATGGGGACAGGGCCTTTGGGACACCGGGGAGCTGTTTTTT	CASSNLWGQGLWDTGELFF
once	TRBJ2-1	TRBD2	TRBV18	TGTGCCAGCTCACCATGGACTAGCGGCAACAACAATGAGCAGTTCTTC	CASSPWTSGNNNEQFF
.	TRBJ1-1	.	TRBV27	TGTGCCAGCAGTCCCTGGTCGGGGACTGAAGCTTTCTTT	CASSPWSGTEAFF
.	TRBJ2-7	.	TRBV5-6	TGTGCCAGCACCTTGGATAGGGGGGAGCAGTACTTC	CASTLDRGEQYF
.	TRBJ2-7	.	TRBV4-3	TGCGCCAGCAGCCAGGGGGGATCCTACGAGCAGTACTTC	CASSQGGSYEQYF
once	TRBJ2-3	TRBD2	TRBV5-1	TGCGCCAGCAGCTTGGTTCTAGCGGGGGACCTCACTAATACGCAGTATTTT	CASSLVLAGDLTNTQYF
.	TRBJ2-7	.	TRBV18	TGTGCCAGCTCACCATTGGAGGGCTCGGGCTACGAGCAGTACTTC	CASSPLEGSGYEQYF
.	TRBJ1-2	TRBD1	TRBV28	TGTGCCAGCAGAAAAAGCGGGACAGGGGATTTTCGCTATGGCTACACCTTC	CASRKSGTGDFRYGYTF
.	TRBJ1-4	TRBD1	TRBV30	TGTGCCTGGAGAACGGGGACAGGGGATGGAGAAAAACTGTTTTTT	CAWRTGTGDGEKLFF
.	TRBJ2-5	.	TRBV5-4	TGTGCCAGCAGCCCTGGGGGGGCAGGGCAAGAGACCCAGTACTTC	CASSPGGAGQETQYF
.	TRBJ1-5	TRBD1	TRBV5-6	TGTGCCAGCAGCTTGGCCAGGACAGGGAATCTTCAGCCCCAGCATTTT	CASSLARTGNLQPQHF
.	TRBJ1-5	.	TRBV27	TGTGCCAGCAGTTCGGGCAGGGCACAGCCCCAGCATTTT	CASSSGRAQPQHF
.	TRBJ1-2	.	TRBV6-1	TGTGCCAGCAGTCCAGGAAATAACTATGGCTACACCTTC	CASSPGNNYGYTF
.	TRBJ1-4	TRBD1	TRBV28	TGTGCCAGCAGTTTGGGACAGGGATCAACTAATGAAAAACTGTTTTTT	CASSLGQGSTNEKLFF
.	TRBJ1-2	TRBD1	TRBV18	TGTGCCAGCTCACCACCTCGAGGGACAGGGGGCTTTAACTATGGCTACACCTTC	CASSPPRGTGGFNYGYTF
.	TRBJ2-1	TRBD1	TRBV10-1	TGCGCCAGCAGTCTTACAGGGGGCAGACAGAATGAGCAGTTCTTC	CASSLTGGRQNEQFF
.	TRBJ1-1	TRBD1	TRBV29-1	TGCAGCGCCAGGGGGGCAGGGGGCCGGACGTCTGAAGCTTTCTTT	CSARGAGGRTSEAFF
.	TRBJ2-5	.	TRBV7-3	TGTGCCAGCAGCACCCAGACAGGACCCACGGAGACCCAGTACTTC	CASSTQTGPTETQYF
few	TRBJ2-7	TRBD2	TRBV30	TGTGCCTTTTGGCGGGGGGCCCACGAGCAGTACTTC	CAFWRGAHEQYF